Presented here are 27 T cell receptor beta chains from one specimen sequenced in a study of CD8 T cells in Susac syndrome (dated by TCRdb to between 2018 and 2021). Library generation was performed with the immunoSEQ multiplex PCR assay. RNA was extracted with the RNeasy kit and 0.5 to 1 ug was reverse transcribed using random hexamers. The public reads were reprocessed in TCRdb via fastp at Q25 and MiXCR, keeping in-frame beta chains. Entries are consolidated by CDR3 protein sequence, retaining the most common genes and DNA. This sample comprises 150,000 to 160,000 distinct CDR3 sequences, around 95% of them detected only once. 0.15% of the sample goes to the ten largest clones. The material sequenced was CD8+ T cells from PBMCs. These receptors came from a human donor with multiple sclerosis.

The gene calls are TRBV20-1 and TRBJ1-2; D gene unclear. The CDR3 runs to 13 residues. Trimming took off 5 bases at V and 2 bases at J, with 12 bases between the two ends. CDR1 and CDR2 from the germline V gene are DFQATT and SNEGSKA (reference sequence). Here the CDR3 reads CSASPLGNYGYTF. Written as DNA, the CDR3 is TGCAGTGCTTCGCCCCTGGGGAACTATGGCTACACCTTC.

This clonotype has only one observation. The rearrangement links TRBV20-1 to TRBJ1-2; D is undetermined. CDR1 and CDR2 from the germline V gene are DFQATT and SNEGSKA (reference sequence). Trimming removed 3 bases from V and 3 bases from J, with 8 bases in between. The CDR3 has 12 amino acids. CDR3 amino acids: CSASSGDYGYTF. The CDR3, as DNA: TGCAGTGCTAGTTCCGGAGACTATGGCTACACCTTC.

V usage is TRBV20-1 and J usage is TRBJ1-1; D gene unclear. Germline CDR1 reads DFQATT; CDR2 reads SNEGSKA (reference sequence). This CDR3 is 13 amino acids long. V was cut by 4 bases and J by 8 bases, with 17 bases left in between. Here the CDR3 reads CSAISDYEREAFF. CDR3 nucleotide sequence: TGCAGTGCTATTTCTGACTATGAAAGAGAAGCTTTCTTT.

V is TRBV30 and J is TRBJ2-3; a weak D match, TRBD2 (6 bases). Trimming pared 2 bases from V and 2 bases from J, leaving 11 bases between. CDR3 length equals 14 residues. The germline CDR1 and CDR2 sequences are GTSNPN and SVGIG (reference sequence). CDR3 region: CAWSNAGTTDTQYF. CDR3 coding DNA: TGTGCCTGGAGTAACGCGGGGACCACAGATACGCAGTATTTT.

The chain employs TRBV5-1 and TRBJ2-3; D is uncertain. Germline assignment: CDR1 SGHRS and CDR2 YFSETQ. The CDR3 length is 14 residues. The V and J ends lost 4 bases and 2 bases respectively, with 11 bases between them. The CDR3 DNA reads TGCGCCAGCAGCCCCCAGACATTCACAGATACGCAGTATTTT. This translates into CASSPQTFTDTQYF.

The CDR3 loop reads CASTLSSYNEQFF. In DNA, the CDR3 is TGTGCCAGCACCCTGAGCTCCTACAATGAGCAGTTCTTC. This chain joins TRBV2 and TRBJ2-1; no reliable D call. CDR3 size: 13 residues. Looked up from germline, CDR1 is SNHLY and CDR2 is FYNNEI. V shed 7 bases and J shed 0 bases, with 7 bases lying between them.

This chain connects TRBV20-1 to TRBJ2-7; 8 bases fit TRBD2. CDR3 length: 15 residues. Germline V gives CDR1 DFQATT, CDR2 SNEGSKA (reference sequence). The J segment lost 0 bases and the V segment lost 1 base, leaving 5 bases of the junction unmatched. CDR3 in DNA: TGCAGTGCTAGAGCCGTAGCGGGGAGCTCCTACGAGCAGTACTTC. Amino acid sequence: CSARAVAGSSYEQYF.

This clonotype was seen a few times. The rearrangement joins TRBV25-1 to TRBJ2-5, with 7 nucleotides matching TRBD2. The CDR3 is 13 residues long. CDR1 is MGHDK, CDR2 SYGVNS, per germline. Trimming at V came to 5 bases and at J to 3 bases, leaving 3 bases not matched to a gene. The CDR3 here is CASSLGGEETQYF. The CDR3 region has the DNA TGTGCCAGCAGTCTTGGGGGGGAAGAGACCCAGTACTTC.

This chain links TRBV15 with TRBJ2-7; 7 nucleotides line up with TRBD1. Per germline, CDR1 LNHNV and CDR2 YYDKDF (reference sequence). Trimming removed 3 bases from V and 3 bases from J; junction bases left unmatched: 2. This CDR3 spans 13 amino acids. The CDR3 sequence is CATSSTGDYEQYF. DNA of the CDR3: TGTGCCACCAGCAGCACAGGGGACTACGAGCAGTACTTC.

This chain uses TRBV7-9 with TRBJ2-7; no clear D. Germline CDR1 SEHNR, CDR2 FQNEAQ (reference sequence). This CDR3 is 11 amino acids long. Trimming shortened V by 4 bases and J by 3 bases, and 4 bases separated the two germline ends. The CDR3 sequence is CASSSLYEQYV. The CDR3 coding sequence is TGTGCCAGCAGCTCACTCTACGAGCAGTACGTC.

The chain couples TRBV20-1 to TRBJ1-5; D is unresolved. The CDR3 contains 14 residues. V lost 3 bases to trimming and J lost 2 bases, with 11 bases between them. Germline values: CDR1 DFQATT, CDR2 SNEGSKA (reference sequence). CDR3 protein: CSASGSGRNQPQHF. DNA of the CDR3: TGCAGTGCTAGCGGGTCAGGCCGCAATCAGCCCCAGCATTTT.

Written as DNA, the CDR3 is TGTGCCAGCAGCCAAGGGACTAGCGTCTACGAGCAGTACTTC. Amino acid sequence: CASSQGTSVYEQYF. V is TRBV3-1 and J is TRBJ2-7; the match to TRBD2 covers 9 bases. The CDR3 loop spans 14 amino acids. CDR1 and CDR2 (germline): LGHDT, YNNKEL (reference sequence). The V segment lost 1 base and the J segment 3 bases; nucleotides outside the gene matches: 1.

This clonotype was counted a single time. The gene calls are TRBV12-3 or TRBV12-4 and TRBJ2-1, with D perhaps TRBD2 (5 bases). The V end was cut by 2 bases, the J end by 8 bases, with 16 bases between. The CDR3 covers 15 residues. CDR3 in DNA: TGTGCCAGCAGTTTACCCAGCGGCCCTATAGATGAGCAGTTCTTC. Protein: CASSLPSGPIDEQFF.

This clonotype has just one count. V gene TRBV7-2 combines with J gene TRBJ2-5; D is tentatively TRBD1 or TRBD2 (5 bases each). This CDR3 is built from 12 residues. The V gene lost 6 bases and the J gene lost 4 bases, with 9 bases spanning the gap. Germline V CDR1 and CDR2: SGHTA, FQGNSA. The CDR3 reads CASRSRGETQYF. CDR3 DNA: TGTGCCAGCAGATCGAGGGGAGAGACCCAGTACTTC.

V and J are TRBV6-5 and TRBJ2-7; 12 bases line up with TRBD2. The CDR3 is made up of 13 amino acids. Germline assignment: CDR1 MNHEY and CDR2 SVGAGI. Trimming cost V 6 bases and J 7 bases; bases outside gene matches: 4. The CDR3, as DNA: TGTGCCAGCAGCCTAGCGGGGGGGCAGGAGCAGTACGTC. Amino acids: CASSLAGGQEQYV.

This sequence joins TRBV12-3 or TRBV12-4 and TRBJ1-1; no reliable D call. The CDR3 length is 12 residues. Trimming took 4 bases from V and 5 from J, leaving 8 bases between them. The CDR3 DNA is TGTGCCAGCAGTTCTCTATGGACTGAAGCTTTCTTT. Amino acid sequence: CASSSLWTEAFF.

The table lists this clonotype with a few counts. V gene TRBV30 combines with J gene TRBJ2-1; D call uncertain. Germline CDR1 GTSNPN, CDR2 SVGIG (reference sequence). The V end was cut by 1 base, the J end by 1 base, with 8 bases between. The CDR3 is 14 amino acids. CDR3 residues: CAWSAGISYNEQFF. The CDR3 region has the DNA TGTGCCTGGAGTGCCGGCATATCCTACAATGAGCAGTTCTTC.

The J gene is TRBJ2-1, the V gene TRBV25-1, with 8 bases identical to TRBD1. After removal of 9 bases from V and 0 bases from J, the junction contained 4 bases not matched to a gene. Germline V gene sequence: CDR1 MGHDK, CDR2 SYGVNS. The CDR3 is 14 amino acids. The CDR3 DNA follows: TGTGCCAGGTTCACAGGGGGCTCCTACAATGAGCAGTTCTTC. It translates to CARFTGGSYNEQFF.

The chain couples TRBV6-5 to TRBJ2-1; 8 bases align to TRBD1. The CDR3 is made up of 11 amino acids. CDR1 MNHEY and CDR2 SVGAGI come from the germline V gene. Losses at the gene ends were 9 bases for V and 9 bases for J; bases not matched to a gene: 4. CDR3 coding DNA: TGTGCCAGTTCCGGGACAGGTGAGCAGTTCTTC. Protein product: CASSGTGEQFF.

The chain links TRBV7-3 to TRBJ2-3; unclear D gene. Germline V gene sequence: CDR1 SGHTA, CDR2 FQGTGA. This CDR3 is built from 14 residues. V was clipped by 1 base and J by 2 bases, with 7 bases between them. The CDR3 sequence is CASSLRPYTDTQYF. CDR3 sequence (DNA): TGTGCCAGCAGCTTAAGGCCTTACACAGATACGCAGTATTTT.

This clonotype came up once. V and J are TRBV19 and TRBJ1-5; no clear D gene. Germline V gene data show CDR1 as LNHDA and CDR2 as SQIVND (reference sequence). Trimming left V 5 bases short and J 4 bases short, with 21 bases between. The CDR3 covers 17 residues. The CDR3 DNA reads TGTGCCAGTAGTCAACCTTCTTGGGCCGAGAGAAATCAGCCCCAGCATTTT. It is translated as CASSQPSWAERNQPQHF.

The rearrangement uses TRBV2 and TRBJ2-3; D perhaps matches TRBD2 (6 bases). Trimming left V 2 bases short and J 1 base short, with 10 bases between. Germline lookup yields CDR1 SNHLY and CDR2 FYNNEI. The CDR3 is 15 residues long. The CDR3 sequence is CASSERGVRTDTQYF. The CDR3 region has the DNA TGTGCCAGCAGTGAACGCGGGGTCCGCACAGATACGCAGTATTTT.

This clonotype was counted once. The chain employs TRBV7-8 and TRBJ2-3, with 12 bases aligning to TRBD2. This CDR3 spans 16 amino acids. Per the germline V gene, CDR1 is SGHVS and CDR2 is FQNEAQ. V shed 4 bases, J shed 2 bases, and the junction held 4 bases outside the gene matches. CDR3 nucleotides: TGTGCCAGCAGCTCACTAGCGGGGGGCACCACAGATACGCAGTATTTT. This codes for CASSSLAGGTTDTQYF.

The table lists this clonotype with a few counts. The chain carries TRBV30 and TRBJ2-7; tentative D call: TRBD1 (6 bases). The CDR3 length is 12 residues. CDR1 is GTSNPN and CDR2 is SVGIG in the germline V gene (reference sequence). Trimming cost V 0 bases and J 6 bases, with 9 bases left between them. In nucleotides, the CDR3 is TGTGCCTGGAGTGTGACAGGTCGCGAGCAGTACTTC. Amino acids: CAWSVTGREQYF.

This rearrangement joins TRBV7-9 to TRBJ2-5; a possible D gene is TRBD2 (5 bases). Germline-derived CDR1 and CDR2 are SEHNR and FQNEAQ (reference sequence). V was shortened by 7 bases and J by 3 bases, with 12 bases between the two germline ends. The CDR3 length is 13 residues. The CDR3 sequence is CASTPGMEETQYF. The CDR3 DNA reads as TGTGCCAGCACTCCGGGAATGGAAGAGACCCAGTACTTC.

The CDR3 DNA sequence: TGTGCCAGCAGTCCTGGACGGCTCCAAGAGACCCAGTACTTC. It yields the protein CASSPGRLQETQYF. The rearrangement uses TRBV6-2 or TRBV6-3 and TRBJ2-5; D is unresolved. V gave up 5 bases and J gave up 1 base, with 11 bases separating them. CDR1 is MNHEY and CDR2 is SVGEGT in the germline V gene. The CDR3 runs 14 residues.

This chain connects TRBV19 to TRBJ1-6; 7 bases agree with TRBD1. Losses at the gene ends were 10 bases for V and 5 bases for J; bases not matched to a gene: 8. In germline, CDR1 is LNHDA, CDR2 SQIVND (reference sequence). This CDR3 comprises 14 residues. CDR3 DNA sequence: TGTGCCACCGAAGCCGGGACAGATAATTCACCCCTCCACTTT. Amino acid sequence: CATEAGTDNSPLHF.